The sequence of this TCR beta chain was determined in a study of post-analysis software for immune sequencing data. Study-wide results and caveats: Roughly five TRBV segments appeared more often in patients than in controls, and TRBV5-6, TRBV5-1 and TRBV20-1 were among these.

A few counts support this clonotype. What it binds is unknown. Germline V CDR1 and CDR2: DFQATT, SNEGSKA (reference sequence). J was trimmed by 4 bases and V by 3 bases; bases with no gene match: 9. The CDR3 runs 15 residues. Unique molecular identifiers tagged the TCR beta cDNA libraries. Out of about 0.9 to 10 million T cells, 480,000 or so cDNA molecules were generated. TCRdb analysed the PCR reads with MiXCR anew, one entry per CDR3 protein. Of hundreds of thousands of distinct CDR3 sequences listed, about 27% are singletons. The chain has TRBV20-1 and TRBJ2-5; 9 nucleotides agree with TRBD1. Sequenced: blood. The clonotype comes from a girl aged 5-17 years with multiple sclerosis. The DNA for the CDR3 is TGCAGTGCTAGCGTGGGACAGGGTATTTTAGAGACCCAGTACTTC. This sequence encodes CSASVGQGILETQYF.